Only a few counts were recorded for the clone carrying this T cell receptor (beta chain). TCR beta CDR3 regions were amplified from RNA. Carried out on the TCR CDR3, a first-round RT-PCR used the HTBI primer set. MiXCR was run by TCRdb on the multiplex PCR reads, yielding one entry per CDR3 protein. There are about 200,000 distinct CDR3 sequences in the sample; about a sixth occur only once, and around 48% lies in the top ten. The length of the CDR3 is 15 residues. The V end lost 3 bases, the J end lost 6 bases, and 17 bases lay between the germline ends. Germline V gene lookup returns CDR1 LGHDT and CDR2 YNNKEL (reference sequence). The data were obtained in a study of T cells in Graves' hyperthyroidism and ophthalmopathy.

The chain has TRBV3-1 and TRBJ1-2; no definite D call. The TCR sequence derives from a woman between 50 and 59 years old with Graves' hyperthyroidism. Sequencing was performed on blood. The CDR3 spells CASSQRGIHPDGYTF. CDR3 nucleotides: TGTGCCAGCAGCCAGCGAGGGATACACCCCGATGGCTACACCTTC. Full variable domain (rest looked up from reference TRBV3-1 and TRBJ1-2): DTAVSQTPKYLVTQMGNDKSIKCEQNLGHDTMYWYKQDSKKFLKIMFSYNNKELIINETVPNRFSPKSPDKAHLNLHINSLELGDSAVYFCASSQRGIHPDGYTFGSGTRLTVV.